These 21 T cell receptor beta chains originate from one sample sequenced in a study of siplizumab effects on memory and regulatory T cells. Only in-frame clones appear in the TCRdb table, and some are missing; sequencing was by immunoSEQ multiplex PCR. The data hold around 87,000 clones, with 85% to 90% observed a single time. The sequenced sample consisted of CD4+ T cells sorted from blood. Every receptor here comes from a human donor in good health.

This clone was observed a handful of times. This chain links TRBV2 with TRBJ2-3; D is uncertain. Trimming removed 4 bases from V and 6 bases from J, with 14 bases in between. CDR1 and CDR2 from the germline V gene are SNHLY and FYNNEI. The CDR3 loop spans 14 amino acids. CDR3 nucleotides: TGTGCCAGCAGTGCAAACAGCATCCCCGATACGCAGTATTTT. Translating gives CASSANSIPDTQYF.

This chain connects TRBV27 to TRBJ1-5; D is possibly TRBD1 (5 bases). The CDR3 runs to 16 residues. V lost 2 bases and J lost 6, with 17 bases in between. CDR1 and CDR2 from the germline V gene are MNHEY and SMNVEV (reference sequence). In DNA, the CDR3 is TGTGCCAGCAGTTTAGGAGGGGTTCGCTCTAGTCAGCCCCAGCATTTT. Translated, it gives CASSLGGVRSSQPQHF.

V usage is TRBV4-2 and J usage is TRBJ2-4; D possibly corresponds to TRBD1 (6 bases). V lost 0 bases to trimming and J lost 6 bases, with 12 bases between them. Looked up from germline, CDR1 is LGHNA and CDR2 is YNFKEQ. This CDR3 is 15 amino acids long. The CDR3 loop reads CASSQEGAELNIQYF. As DNA, the CDR3 is TGTGCCAGCAGCCAAGAGGGGGCGGAACTAAACATTCAGTACTTC.

This rearrangement joins TRBV6-5 to TRBJ2-3; tentatively, D is TRBD1 or TRBD2 (6 bases each). This CDR3 is built from 13 residues. Trimming took 10 bases from V and 2 from J, leaving 13 bases between them. Germline CDR1 MNHEY, CDR2 SVGAGI. CDR3 in amino acids: CATRRGTTDTQYF. CDR3 sequence (DNA): TGTGCCACCAGGAGGGGGACCACAGATACGCAGTATTTT.

The chain has TRBV18 and TRBJ2-1; D may be TRBD2 (6 bases). Germline V gene lookup returns CDR1 KGHSH and CDR2 LQKENI. V lost 2 bases and J lost 9, with 14 bases in between. The CDR3 has 14 amino acids. CDR3 sequence: CASSPETSQGEQFF. The CDR3, as DNA: TGTGCCAGCTCACCAGAAACTAGCCAGGGTGAGCAGTTCTTC.

The genes are TRBV2 and TRBJ2-1; 10 bases match TRBD2. This CDR3 region has 14 residues. The junction had 6 bases not matched to a gene; V was cut back by 4 bases and J by 9 bases. Germline V gene data show CDR1 as SNHLY and CDR2 as FYNNEI. CDR3 sequence reads: CASSGPSGRGEQFF. The DNA of the CDR3 is TGTGCCAGCAGTGGGCCTAGCGGGAGAGGTGAGCAGTTCTTC.

DNA of the CDR3: TGTGCCAGCAGTTACAAACGGGAATGGAGGGCCTACGAGCAGTACTTC. The encoded protein is CASSYKREWRAYEQYF. The chain recombines TRBV6-5 with TRBJ2-7; weak D call: TRBD2 (6 bases). CDR1 and CDR2 (germline): MNHEY, SVGAGI. The CDR3 runs 16 residues. V lost 2 bases and J 2 bases, leaving 16 bases between the germline ends.

The chain couples TRBV9 to TRBJ2-7; 10 nucleotides agree with TRBD1. Per germline, CDR1 SGDLS and CDR2 YYNGEE. This CDR3 has 15 amino acids. The V gene end was trimmed by 4 bases and the J gene end by 6 bases; junction bases not matched to a gene: 10. Written as DNA, the CDR3 is TGTGCCAGCAGCCCTGGGACAGGGGCCGCCATCGAGCAGTACTTC. Translation gives CASSPGTGAAIEQYF.

This chain joins TRBV28 and TRBJ2-2, with 8 bases aligning to TRBD2. J lost 6 bases, V lost 5 bases, and 14 bases had no gene match. The germline gives CDR1 MDHEN, CDR2 SYDVKM. This CDR3 spans 17 amino acids. CDR3 in DNA: TGTGCCAGCAGTCCGCACTCCGGGACTAGACCGGCCGGGGAGCTGTTTTTT. It yields the protein CASSPHSGTRPAGELFF.

This chain links TRBV7-2 with TRBJ2-1; TRBD1 matches 9 bases. Germline-derived CDR1 and CDR2 are SGHTA and FQGNSA. This CDR3 has 18 amino acids. With V trimmed by 5 bases and J by 6 bases, 17 bases remained unmatched. The DNA for the CDR3 is TGTGCCAGCAGCCTTCTCTCCACAGGGGGCAGAGGGATCAATGAGCAGTTCTTC. This gives the protein CASSLLSTGGRGINEQFF.

The rearrangement joins TRBV5-1 to TRBJ2-4; D is perhaps TRBD2 (6 bases). V lost 4 bases and J lost 2, with 7 bases in between. The CDR3 length is 13 residues. CDR1 SGHRS and CDR2 YFSETQ come from the germline V gene. The CDR3 region has the DNA TGCGCCAGCAGCCGGGGGTCCAAAAACATTCAGTACTTC. The encoded protein is CASSRGSKNIQYF.

The genes are TRBV4-3 and TRBJ2-3, with D uncertain. Between the trimmed V and J ends, which lost 0 bases and 6 bases, there was a span of 16 bases. The CDR3 consists of 16 residues. The germline gives CDR1 LGHNA, CDR2 YSLEER. In DNA form, the CDR3 reads TGCGCCAGCAGCCAAGAAACCCGGTATGAGGTTGATACGCAGTATTTT. This gives the protein CASSQETRYEVDTQYF.

The V and J genes are TRBV29-1 and TRBJ2-7; tentatively, D is TRBD2 (6 bases). Trimming removed 4 bases from V and 2 bases from J, with 12 bases in between. From germline, CDR1 is SQVTM and CDR2 ANQGSEA. The CDR3 contains 13 residues. CDR3 DNA: TGCAGCGTTGCAGCGGGTCGAGCCTACGAGCAGTACTTC. It encodes CSVAAGRAYEQYF.

This chain connects TRBV28 to TRBJ2-7, with 14 bases lining up with TRBD2. This CDR3 is 17 amino acids long. From germline, CDR1 is MDHEN and CDR2 SYDVKM. V gave up 6 bases and J gave up 3 bases; unmatched junction bases: 10. The CDR3 DNA sequence: TGTGCCAGCAGAGGATCGGGACTAGCGGGAGATATCTACGAGCAGTACTTC. Translated, it gives CASRGSGLAGDIYEQYF.

The CDR3 region has the DNA TGTGCTAGTGGTTTGGTACGGGGGGTTAGCAATCAGCCCCAGCATTTT. Residues: CASGLVRGVSNQPQHF. V usage is TRBV12-5 and J usage is TRBJ1-5; TRBD1 is a possible D gene (5 bases). The CDR3 spans 16 residues. Trimming pared 0 bases from V and 0 bases from J, leaving 9 bases between. Per germline, CDR1 LGHNT and CDR2 FRNRAP.

The chain combines TRBV5-1 with TRBJ2-1; tentatively, D is TRBD2 (6 bases). This CDR3 is 12 amino acids long. The germline V and J ends were trimmed by 0 bases and 9 bases, with 7 bases remaining between them. Germline V gene sequence: CDR1 SGHRS, CDR2 YFSETQ. The CDR3 here is CASSLEGGEQFF. The DNA for the CDR3 is TGCGCCAGCAGCTTGGAGGGAGGTGAGCAGTTCTTC.

V usage is TRBV19 and J usage is TRBJ1-4; weak D call: TRBD1 (5 bases). Germline V gene lookup returns CDR1 LNHDA and CDR2 SQIVND (reference sequence). V was shortened by 8 bases and J by 0 bases, with 19 bases between the two germline ends. This CDR3 comprises 17 residues. CDR3 protein: CASGRTRPGTTNEKLFF. The CDR3 DNA reads TGTGCCAGTGGTCGGACAAGGCCAGGCACAACTAATGAAAAACTGTTTTTT.

In regard to this clone: The junction and the germline gene differ at one end; a read error may be behind it. The chain carries TRBV5-1 and TRBJ2-7; 11 nucleotides line up with TRBD2. CDR1 is SGHRS, CDR2 YFSETQ, per germline. The CDR3 sequence is 15 residues long. The chain's CDR3 is CASSWTTGLAGEAFF. CDR3 coding DNA: TGCGCCAGCAGCTGGACTACCGGACTAGCGGGTGAAGCGTTCTTC.

This chain links TRBV7-2 with TRBJ2-3; D is uncertain. The CDR3 has 12 residues. Trimming removed 6 bases at V and 3 bases at J, with 7 bases between. The germline gives CDR1 SGHTA, CDR2 FQGNSA. CDR3 bases: TGTGCCAGCAGACCGTGGACAGATACGCAGTATTTT. Protein product: CASRPWTDTQYF.

The chain carries TRBV2 and TRBJ2-2, with D uncertain. V was pared by 6 bases and J by 3 bases, with 8 bases between. The CDR3 spans 13 residues. The germline V gene has CDR1 SNHLY and CDR2 FYNNEI. DNA for the CDR3: TGTGCCAGCAGCCGCACTTACACCGGGGAGCTGTTTTTT. Protein product: CASSRTYTGELFF.

V usage is TRBV6-5 and J usage is TRBJ1-2; TRBD1 agrees at 7 bases. V was clipped by 5 bases and J by 6 bases; unmatched bases: 6. The CDR3 is made up of 13 amino acids. Germline V gives CDR1 MNHEY, CDR2 SVGAGI. The CDR3 here is CASSEQGTHGYTF. CDR3 sequence (DNA): TGTGCCAGCAGTGAACAGGGGACTCATGGCTACACCTTC.